A single sample gave rise to the 32 T cell receptor beta chains below, sequenced in a study of vaccination effects on CD4 cells after COVID-19. Repertoires were generated with immunoSEQ multiplex PCR, while TCRdb's copy carries only in-frame clones and drops some. The data show roughly 40,000 clones, around 66% seen once. Their specific antigens are unknown. A 10-day culture period preceded the isolation of CD4+ T cells. The participants, recipients of two vaccine doses, got either BNT162b2 or mRNA-1273. The source material was CD4+ T cells from PBMCs cultured without peptide, sampled after COVID-19 vaccination. Receptor source: a human donor who received a COVID-19 vaccine.

The chain carries TRBV5-1 and TRBJ2-3, with D unresolved. V lost 7 bases, J lost 0 bases, and 15 bases lay in between. The CDR3 has 15 amino acids. Germline V lookup: CDR1 SGHRS, CDR2 YFSETQ. For the CDR3, the DNA is TGCGCCAGCCTCCCTGAAGGGCAGAGCACAGATACGCAGTATTTT. It translates to CASLPEGQSTDTQYF.

The gene calls are TRBV6-5 and TRBJ1-4, with unresolved D. The ends were cut back, 3 bases at V and 8 bases at J, with 16 bases in the middle. The CDR3 spans 15 residues. Looked up from germline, CDR1 is MNHEY and CDR2 is SVGAGI. The CDR3 DNA reads as TGTGCCAGCAGTTATACTGGAGCCAAGGAGGAAAAACTGTTTTTT. Its translation is CASSYTGAKEEKLFF.

The chain is built from TRBV3-1 (or the pseudogene TRBV3-2) and TRBJ2-7, with TRBD2 matching 16 bases. Germline V gives CDR1 LGHDT, CDR2 YNNKEL (reference sequence). The CDR3 is 19 amino acids. V shed 2 bases, J shed 6 bases, and the junction held 13 bases outside the gene matches. In DNA form, the CDR3 reads TGTGCCAGCAGCCAAATCCCTTCTATGGGACTAGCGGGAGGGCCCGAGCAGTACTTC. This gives the protein CASSQIPSMGLAGGPEQYF.

The V call is TRBV3-1 (or the pseudogene TRBV3-2), the J call TRBJ2-1; 9 positions match TRBD2. J was trimmed by 6 bases and V by 4 bases; bases with no gene match: 4. The V gene's germline CDR1 is LGHDT and CDR2 YNNKEL (reference sequence). The CDR3 has 14 amino acids. This CDR3 reads CASSRSGRSNEQFF. The CDR3 DNA reads as TGTGCCAGCAGCCGTAGCGGGAGAAGCAATGAGCAGTTCTTC.

V and J are TRBV15 and TRBJ1-1; 7 bases fit TRBD1. Trimming cost V 4 bases and J 0 bases; bases outside gene matches: 5. The V gene's germline CDR1 is LNHNV and CDR2 YYDKDF (reference sequence). CDR3 length: 15 residues. This chain's CDR3 is CATSTAGTVNTEAFF. The CDR3 DNA sequence: TGTGCCACCAGCACCGCCGGGACAGTGAACACTGAAGCTTTCTTT.

This clone was counted once. This chain uses TRBV15 with TRBJ2-1, with 9 positions matching TRBD1. Germline trimming cut 1 base from V and 2 bases from J; bases unmatched to any gene: 9. The CDR3 loop spans 18 amino acids. CDR1 and CDR2 from the germline V gene are LNHNV and YYDKDF (reference sequence). The DNA for the CDR3 is TGTGCCACCAGCAGAGCACAGGGGGCAAAAACTACCTACAATGAGCAGTTCTTC. Its protein product is CATSRAQGAKTTYNEQFF.

The chain links TRBV4-2 to TRBJ2-7; 9 nucleotides align to TRBD2. CDR3 size: 17 residues. V lost 4 bases and J lost 4; bases outside the gene matches: 14. The germline V gene encodes CDR1 LGHNA and CDR2 YNFKEQ. CDR3 bases: TGTGCCAGCAGCCGAGACGGGGGCGGGGGGGTCTTTTACGAGCAGTACTTC. Translating gives CASSRDGGGGVFYEQYF.

The chain joins TRBV11-2 to TRBJ1-2; possible D gene TRBD1, 5 bases. V was trimmed by 0 bases and J by 3 bases, leaving 14 bases between them. CDR1 SGHAT and CDR2 FQNNGV come from the germline V gene. The CDR3 is 16 residues long. The CDR3 sequence: CASSLDFSTVYYGYTF. CDR3 nucleotides: TGTGCCAGCAGCTTAGATTTTTCGACAGTTTACTATGGCTACACCTTC.

V gene TRBV11-2 combines with J gene TRBJ2-3; a possible D gene is TRBD1 (5 bases). Trimming cost V 5 bases and J 3 bases, with 15 bases left between them. The CDR3 loop spans 15 amino acids. The germline gives CDR1 SGHAT, CDR2 FQNNGV. As DNA, the CDR3 is TGTGCCAGCAGCCTTAGAAGGGGAACTACAGATACGCAGTATTTT. Translated, it gives CASSLRRGTTDTQYF.

This chain uses TRBV9 with TRBJ2-2; no reliable D call. The ends were cut back, 2 bases at V and 4 bases at J, with 3 bases in the middle. CDR1 and CDR2 (germline): SGDLS, YYNGEE. The CDR3 loop spans 12 amino acids. In DNA form, the CDR3 reads TGTGCCAGCAGCGTCTCCACCGGGGAGCTGTTTTTT. It specifies CASSVSTGELFF.

This chain connects TRBV7-7 to TRBJ2-1; D gene uncertain. This CDR3 has 13 amino acids. Trimming pared 5 bases from V and 0 bases from J, leaving 5 bases between. Germline CDR1 SSHAT, CDR2 FNYEAQ (reference sequence). CDR3 bases: TGTGCCAGCAGCGTGGACTCCTACAATGAGCAGTTCTTC. As protein: CASSVDSYNEQFF.

CDR3 in amino acids: CASSPGRGTNEQFF. The CDR3 DNA is TGTGCCAGCTCCCCGGGACGGGGTACCAATGAGCAGTTCTTC. The chain combines TRBV2 with TRBJ2-1; D is perhaps TRBD1 or TRBD2 (5 bases each). V was shortened by 8 bases and J by 6 bases, with 17 bases between the two germline ends. Germline CDR1 is SNHLY and CDR2 is FYNNEI. The CDR3 runs 14 residues.

The J gene is TRBJ2-1, the V gene TRBV27, with D tentatively TRBD2 (5 bases). V was pared by 8 bases and J by 5 bases, with 13 bases between. Germline assignment: CDR1 MNHEY and CDR2 SMNVEV (reference sequence). There are 13 residues in the CDR3. The CDR3 sequence is CASRSGNNNEQFF. In nucleotides, the CDR3 is TGTGCCAGCCGGTCGGGGAATAACAATGAGCAGTTCTTC.

This clone was detected a few times. This chain uses TRBV5-1 with TRBJ2-7, with D possibly being TRBD1 or TRBD2 (5 bases each). V was clipped by 1 base and J by 1 base, with 9 bases between them. In germline, CDR1 is SGHRS, CDR2 YFSETQ. The CDR3 is 14 amino acids. The CDR3 spells CASSLRGRSYEQYF. The CDR3 DNA reads as TGCGCCAGCAGCTTGAGGGGACGGTCCTACGAGCAGTACTTC.

V and J are TRBV12-5 and TRBJ2-3; the D is unclear. This CDR3 has 12 amino acids. Trimming shortened V by 0 bases and J by 9 bases, and 7 bases separated the two germline ends. Germline V gives CDR1 LGHNT, CDR2 FRNRAP. CDR3: CASGLVASTQYF. The CDR3 nucleotides are TGTGCTAGTGGTTTGGTAGCTTCCACGCAGTATTTT.

The V and J genes are TRBV9 and TRBJ2-7, with D perhaps assigned TRBD1 or TRBD2 (5 bases each). Trimming removed 4 bases from V and 3 bases from J, with 17 bases in between. The CDR3 sequence is 15 residues long. Germline V gene sequence: CDR1 SGDLS, CDR2 YYNGEE. This CDR3 is CASSPTGTLLYEQYF. CDR3 coding DNA: TGTGCCAGCAGCCCTACTGGGACCCTCCTCTACGAGCAGTACTTC.

The chain has TRBV2 and TRBJ2-7; TRBD1 agrees at 8 bases. The length of the CDR3 is 15 residues. Unmatched junction bases numbered 15, after V lost 8 bases and J lost 6 bases. Looked up from germline, CDR1 is SNHLY and CDR2 is FYNNEI. In DNA form, the CDR3 reads TGTGCCAGCGGACCTTTCGGACAGGGCCGGTCCGAGCAGTACTTC. Protein product: CASGPFGQGRSEQYF.

V usage is TRBV24-1 and J usage is TRBJ2-1, with 14 bases matching TRBD2. In germline, CDR1 is KGHDR, CDR2 SFDVKD. The CDR3 is 15 amino acids. With 3 bases clipped from V and 14 bases from J, the junction kept 8 bases outside the gene matches. The CDR3 region is CATSDPGLAGEKKFF. The CDR3 DNA sequence: TGTGCCACCAGTGATCCGGGACTAGCGGGAGAGAAAAAGTTCTTC.

This chain uses TRBV4-2 with TRBJ1-4; D gene uncertain. The V end was cut by 3 bases, the J end by 4 bases, with 0 bases between. The CDR3 contains 11 residues. CDR1 is LGHNA, CDR2 YNFKEQ, per germline. Written as DNA, the CDR3 is TGTGCCAGCAGCCATAATGAAAAACTGTTTTTT. Translated: CASSHNEKLFF.

The chain links TRBV27 to TRBJ2-3; TRBD2 matches at 15 bases. The trim removed 4 bases at V and 4 bases at J, leaving 21 bases unmatched. Looked up from germline, CDR1 is MNHEY and CDR2 is SMNVEV (reference sequence). CDR3 length: 22 amino acids. As DNA, the CDR3 is TGTGCCAGCAGTTACCTGAGACAGGGACTAGCGGGGGGTCTACATCTCCCAGATACGCAGTATTTT. Encoded protein: CASSYLRQGLAGGLHLPDTQYF.

This clone was picked up one time. In DNA, the CDR3 is TGCAGCAGCCGATCGGAGACCCAGTACTTC. This encodes CSSRSETQYF. The rearrangement links TRBV20-1 to TRBJ2-5; D unclear. Looked up from germline, CDR1 is DFQATT and CDR2 is SNEGSKA (reference sequence). This CDR3 spans 10 amino acids.

There are a few counts of this clone. The chain joins TRBV4-1 to TRBJ1-3; D unresolved. The CDR3 loop spans 17 amino acids. V gave up 4 bases and J gave up 1 base, with 17 bases separating them. Germline V lookup: CDR1 MGHRA, CDR2 YSYEKL. Here the CDR3 reads CASSRGGIALSGNTIYF. CDR3 in DNA: TGCGCCAGCAGCCGCGGAGGAATAGCCCTTTCTGGAAACACCATATATTTT.

V is TRBV2 and J is TRBJ1-6; 7 bases align to TRBD1. The CDR3 sequence is 14 residues long. The V segment lost 4 bases and the J segment 7 bases; nucleotides outside the gene matches: 4. CDR1 and CDR2 from the germline V gene are SNHLY and FYNNEI. In DNA form, the CDR3 reads TGTGCCAGCAGTGGGGACAGCTCCAATTCACCCCTCCACTTT. Its translation is CASSGDSSNSPLHF.

This clone occurred once. The rearrangement uses TRBV5-1 and TRBJ1-1; no firm D call. The CDR3 extends over 14 amino acids. V shed 1 base and J shed 2 bases, with 9 bases lying between them. Germline loops: CDR1 SGHRS, CDR2 YFSETQ. The CDR3 DNA is TGCGCCAGCAGCTTGCGCGGAACCAACACTGAAGCTTTCTTT. This codes for CASSLRGTNTEAFF.

This clone was observed once. This sequence joins TRBV7-6 and TRBJ2-7; 11 bases line up with TRBD2. Germline V gives CDR1 SGHVS, CDR2 FNYEAQ. Trimming took 1 base from V and 6 from J; bases not matched to a gene: 11. The length of the CDR3 is 17 residues. The CDR3 sequence: CASSLGSSGRHFSEQYF. The CDR3, as DNA: TGTGCCAGCAGCTTAGGTTCTAGCGGGAGGCACTTCAGCGAGCAGTACTTC.

The chain uses TRBV29-1 and TRBJ2-7; D gene uncertain. CDR3 size: 12 residues. CDR1 is SQVTM, CDR2 ANQGSEA, per germline. The V and J ends lost 5 bases and 3 bases respectively, with 11 bases between them. The CDR3 spells CSVQIENYEQYF. The CDR3 nucleotides read TGCAGCGTTCAGATCGAGAACTACGAGCAGTACTTC.

This clone was observed many times. This chain links TRBV19 with TRBJ2-2, with a weak D call TRBD1 (6 bases). Germline assignment: CDR1 LNHDA and CDR2 SQIVND (reference sequence). CDR3 length: 14 residues. V shed 5 bases and J shed 4 bases, with 11 bases lying between them. This chain's CDR3 is CASSLGARTGELFF. The CDR3 region has the DNA TGTGCCAGTAGTTTGGGGGCGCGCACCGGGGAGCTGTTTTTT. The full variable domain, rest sourced from reference TRBV19 and TRBJ2-2, is DGGITQSPKYLFRKEGQNVTLSCEQNLNHDAMYWYRQDPGQGLRLIYYSQIVNDFQKGDIAEGYSVSREKKESFPLTVTSAQKNPTAFYLCASSLGARTGELFFGEGSRLTVL.

This chain joins TRBV9 and TRBJ1-1; no reliable D call. The CDR3 has 14 residues. Germline lookup yields CDR1 SGDLS and CDR2 YYNGEE. V was clipped by 1 base and J by 5 bases, with 12 bases between them. In DNA form, the CDR3 reads TGTGCCAGCAGCGTATTGACCTGGGAGACTGAAGCTTTCTTT. It codes for CASSVLTWETEAFF.

The rearrangement joins TRBV5-1 to TRBJ1-1; 7 bases are shared with TRBD1. The CDR3 consists of 14 residues. Trimming removed 0 bases from V and 4 bases from J; junction bases left unmatched: 3. Germline V gives CDR1 SGHRS, CDR2 YFSETQ. CDR3 sequence: CASSLEAGGTEAFF. The CDR3 DNA reads TGCGCCAGCAGCTTGGAGGCAGGGGGCACTGAAGCTTTCTTT.

In its sample, this clone was seen a few times. The gene calls are TRBV19 and TRBJ2-7; 7 nucleotides align to TRBD2. The CDR3 is 16 amino acids. Per germline, CDR1 LNHDA and CDR2 SQIVND (reference sequence). V lost 3 bases and J lost 4; bases outside the gene matches: 12. The CDR3 DNA sequence: TGTGCCAGTAGTATTCTGGAGCCAGGGAGGGGATACGAGCAGTACTTC. Its translation is CASSILEPGRGYEQYF.

CDR3 in amino acids: CASSPRDFSSYNEQFF. DNA for the CDR3: TGCGCCAGCAGCCCGAGGGACTTCAGCTCCTACAATGAGCAGTTCTTC. This chain connects TRBV5-1 to TRBJ2-1, with D maybe TRBD2 (6 bases). CDR1 and CDR2 (germline): SGHRS, YFSETQ. With 4 bases removed from V and 0 bases from J, the gap between germline ends came to 14 bases. The CDR3 runs to 16 residues.

The J gene is TRBJ1-4, the V gene TRBV14; 9 bases are shared with TRBD1. V trimming: 5 bases; J trimming: 3 bases; junction bases outside the gene matches: 1. This CDR3 has 14 amino acids. Germline V gene sequence: CDR1 SGHDN, CDR2 FVKESK. DNA of the CDR3: TGTGCCAGCAGCTGGGACAGGGCTAATGAAAAACTGTTTTTT. It yields the protein CASSWDRANEKLFF.